Each of the 23 T cell receptor beta chains below was sequenced from the same sample in a study of blood T cell repertoires in COVID-19. Produced via immunoSEQ multiplex PCR; TCRdb's table is partial and in-frame only. Found here are about 260,000 clones, about 80% of them singletons; the top ten hold 8% to 9.5%. The sequenced material came from peripheral blood. Source of these receptors: a human donor in a cohort sampled during active COVID-19.

V gene TRBV3-1 (or the pseudogene TRBV3-2) combines with J gene TRBJ2-7; TRBD2 agrees at 7 bases. The CDR3 extends over 15 amino acids. V shed 4 bases and J 4 bases; nucleotides not matched to a gene: 10. Germline V gene sequence: CDR1 LGHDT, CDR2 YNNKEL (reference sequence). The CDR3 sequence is CASSPWGGVRYEQYF. The CDR3 DNA is TGTGCCAGCAGCCCCTGGGGGGGGGTAAGGTACGAGCAGTACTTC.

This chain joins TRBV7-9 and TRBJ2-1; D is unresolved. This CDR3 region has 15 residues. The V gene lost 1 base and the J gene lost 5 bases, with 12 bases spanning the gap. Per the germline V gene, CDR1 is SEHNR and CDR2 is FQNEAQ (reference sequence). The CDR3 loop is CASSLGTVENNEQFF. The CDR3, as DNA: TGTGCCAGCAGCTTAGGTACAGTTGAGAACAATGAGCAGTTCTTC. The full variable domain, completed using reference TRBV7-9 and TRBJ2-1, is DTGVSQNPRHKITKRGQNVTFRCDPISEHNRLYWYRQTLGQGPEFLTYFQNEAQLEKSRLLSDRFSAERPKGSFSTLEIQRTEQGDSAMYLCASSLGTVENNEQFFGPGTRLTVL.

This clone was detected only a few times. The CDR3 sequence: CASSVTVEAFF. The CDR3 coding sequence is TGTGCCAGCAGTGTCACAGTTGAAGCTTTCTTT. The chain joins TRBV2 to TRBJ1-1; D is ambiguous. The germline V and J ends were trimmed by 4 bases and 7 bases, with 7 bases remaining between them. This CDR3 is built from 11 residues. The germline V gene encodes CDR1 SNHLY and CDR2 FYNNEI.

This clone turned up a few times. The chain has TRBV9 and TRBJ2-2, with D perhaps matching TRBD2 (7 bases). V lost 3 bases to trimming and J lost 3 bases, with 24 bases between them. CDR1 and CDR2 (germline): SGDLS, YYNGEE. The CDR3 loop spans 19 amino acids. The CDR3 spells CASSARRSGGILDTGELFF. CDR3 DNA sequence: TGTGCCAGCAGCGCTAGGAGATCGGGGGGCATACTCGACACCGGGGAGCTGTTTTTT.

The gene calls are TRBV12-3 or TRBV12-4 and TRBJ1-5; D is unresolved. CDR3 length equals 12 residues. Between the trimmed V and J ends, which lost 3 bases and 6 bases, there was a span of 6 bases. CDR3 in DNA: TGTGCCAGCAGTTTTTATTCTCAGCCCCAGCATTTT. It translates to CASSFYSQPQHF.

The chain links TRBV29-1 to TRBJ1-5, with a tentative D call TRBD1 (5 bases). This CDR3 has 13 residues. Germline CDR1 SQVTM, CDR2 ANQGSEA. Trimming removed 4 bases from V and 7 bases from J, with 14 bases in between. CDR3: CSVGAGRFQPQHF. CDR3 sequence (DNA): TGCAGCGTTGGGGCAGGGAGGTTCCAGCCCCAGCATTTT.

The chain uses TRBV15 and TRBJ2-4, with unresolved D. Trimming left V 0 bases short and J 12 bases short, with 9 bases between. The germline V gene has CDR1 LNHNV and CDR2 YYDKDF (reference sequence). The CDR3 totals 12 residues. CDR3 DNA sequence: TGTGCCACCAGCAGAGATCTCGAGGCTCAGTACTTC. Translating gives CATSRDLEAQYF. Together with reference TRBV15 and TRBJ2-4, the CDR3 gives the full variable domain: DAMVIQNPRYQVTQFGKPVTLSCSQTLNHNVMYWYQQKSSQAPKLLFHYYDKDFNNEADTPDNFQSRRPNTSFCFLDIRSPGLGDTAMYLCATSRDLEAQYFGAGTRLSVL.

The chain combines TRBV3-1 (or the pseudogene TRBV3-2) with TRBJ1-2; the D is unclear. The V end lost 0 bases, the J end lost 6 bases, and 11 bases lay between the germline ends. Germline V gene sequence: CDR1 LGHDT, CDR2 YNNKEL (reference sequence). The length of the CDR3 is 14 residues. As DNA, the CDR3 is TGTGCCAGCAGCCAAGATTCTGCCAGCGATGGCTACACCTTC. Protein product: CASSQDSASDGYTF.

This chain joins TRBV12-5 and TRBJ1-5; D is perhaps TRBD1 (6 bases). The CDR3 consists of 16 residues. Trimming pared 0 bases from V and 2 bases from J, leaving 11 bases between. CDR1 is LGHNT and CDR2 is FRNRAP in the germline V gene. CDR3 loop: CASGLVQGLGNQPQHF. CDR3 nucleotides: TGTGCTAGTGGTTTGGTACAGGGTCTCGGCAATCAGCCCCAGCATTTT.

The chain recombines TRBV10-2 with TRBJ2-2; D is undetermined. Germline V CDR1 and CDR2: WSHSY, SAAADI. This CDR3 is built from 14 residues. V was shortened by 8 bases and J by 4 bases, with 14 bases between the two germline ends. CDR3 amino acids: CASLEALVTGELFF. DNA of the CDR3: TGCGCCAGCCTTGAGGCACTCGTCACCGGGGAGCTGTTTTTT.

The rearrangement uses TRBV18 and TRBJ1-1; the D is unclear. This CDR3 has 13 residues. Germline CDR1 reads KGHSH; CDR2 reads LQKENI. V was cut by 5 bases and J by 3 bases, with 10 bases left in between. In DNA, the CDR3 is TGTGCCAGCTCAGCGAGGTCGGACACTGAAGCTTTCTTT. It specifies CASSARSDTEAFF.

The V gene is TRBV6-5, the J gene TRBJ1-1; 7 nucleotides match TRBD1. CDR1 is MNHEY, CDR2 SVGAGI, per germline. The CDR3 runs to 14 residues. The V segment lost 6 bases and the J segment 1 base; nucleotides outside the gene matches: 5. CDR3 loop: CASRPGGTNTEAFF. In nucleotides, the CDR3 is TGTGCCAGCAGGCCAGGGGGAACGAACACTGAAGCTTTCTTT.

On this clone: A much larger clonotype is one base distant, so this may be a read error. V is TRBV5-5 and J is TRBJ1-1; maybe TRBD1 (6 bases). In germline, CDR1 is SGHKS, CDR2 YYEKEE (reference sequence). Trimming took off 4 bases at V and 1 base at J, with 8 bases between the two ends. This CDR3 spans 13 amino acids. The CDR3 loop reads CASSKQGNTEAFF. The DNA for the CDR3 is TGTGCCAGCAGCAAACAGGGGAACACTGAAGCTTTCTTT.

The genes are TRBV10-3 and TRBJ1-1; tentatively, D is TRBD1 (5 bases). CDR3 size: 16 residues. V lost 6 bases and J 7 bases, leaving 24 bases between the germline ends. The V gene's germline CDR1 is ENHRY and CDR2 SYGVKD. CDR3 loop: CAIRPWGGEELSEAFF. The CDR3 bases are TGTGCCATCAGACCCTGGGGGGGGGAAGAACTTAGTGAAGCTTTCTTT.

The CDR3 is CASSNWEDAVDGYTF. The CDR3 DNA sequence: TGTGCCAGCAGCAATTGGGAGGACGCGGTTGATGGCTACACCTTC. This rearrangement joins TRBV21-1 to TRBJ1-2. TRBV21-1 is an annotated pseudogene. There are 15 residues in the CDR3.

The chain is built from TRBV6-5 and TRBJ2-7, with 7 bases fitting TRBD1. In germline, CDR1 is MNHEY, CDR2 SVGAGI. V trimming: 8 bases; J trimming: 4 bases; junction bases outside the gene matches: 11. This CDR3 region has 14 residues. CDR3: CASLSRQGNYEQYF. In nucleotides, the CDR3 is TGTGCCAGCCTTTCCCGACAGGGCAATTACGAGCAGTACTTC.

The chain uses TRBV5-1 and TRBJ2-2; possible D gene TRBD2, 5 bases. Trimming left V 4 bases short and J 6 bases short, with 13 bases between. Looked up from germline, CDR1 is SGHRS and CDR2 is YFSETQ. The CDR3 length is 14 residues. CDR3 coding DNA: TGCGCCAGCAGCCGCCTCCAGGAGGCCGGGGAGCTGTTTTTT. Residues: CASSRLQEAGELFF.

The chain links TRBV24-1 to TRBJ1-1; 7 bases map to TRBD1. The V and J ends lost 0 bases and 5 bases, in that order; junction bases with no gene match: 14. This CDR3 is built from 18 residues. The germline V gene has CDR1 KGHDR and CDR2 SFDVKD. CDR3 nucleotides: TGTGCCACCAGTGATTTGCCCTACAGGGACAGCCGGAAGACTGAAGCTTTCTTT. Its protein product is CATSDLPYRDSRKTEAFF.

The rearrangement links TRBV6-5 to TRBJ2-7; TRBD2 might be the D (6 bases). CDR3 length: 15 amino acids. The V gene lost 5 bases and the J gene lost 7 bases, with 21 bases spanning the gap. Germline-derived CDR1 and CDR2 are MNHEY and SVGAGI. The CDR3 here is CASSPSGTGYVEQYF. The CDR3 nucleotides read TGTGCCAGCAGTCCCTCCGGGACTGGGTATGTGGAGCAGTACTTC.

The chain employs TRBV29-1 and TRBJ2-5, with TRBD2 identical over 14 bases. The CDR3 totals 16 residues. The V segment lost 3 bases and the J segment 4 bases; nucleotides outside the gene matches: 7. The germline V gene has CDR1 SQVTM and CDR2 ANQGSEA. The CDR3 region is CSVDSGLAGGIETQYF. Written as DNA, the CDR3 is TGCAGCGTTGATAGTGGACTAGCGGGAGGCATAGAGACCCAGTACTTC. Looking up the rest from reference TRBV29-1 and TRBJ2-5 gives the full variable domain: SAVISQKPSRDICQRGTSLTIQCQVDSQVTMMFWYRQQPGQSLTLIATANQGSEATYESGFVIDKFPISRPNLTFSTLTVSNMSPEDSSIYLCSVDSGLAGGIETQYFGPGTRLLVL.

Here the CDR3 reads CASSLSQAFGGYTF. In DNA, the CDR3 is TGTGCCAGCAGTCTGTCTCAGGCCTTCGGTGGCTACACCTTC. This chain uses TRBV28 with TRBJ1-2; D gene ambiguous. This CDR3 comprises 14 residues. The germline gives CDR1 MDHEN, CDR2 SYDVKM. Between the trimmed V and J ends, which lost 5 bases and 7 bases, there was a span of 17 bases.

The V gene is TRBV7-3, the J gene TRBJ2-2, with a possible D match to TRBD2 (7 bases). CDR3 length: 16 amino acids. The germline V and J ends were trimmed by 2 bases and 6 bases, with 16 bases remaining between them. Per germline, CDR1 SGHTA and CDR2 FQGTGA. The CDR3 nucleotides are TGTGCCAGCAGCTTAGGCGGGGGCGCGGTTGCCGGGGAGCTGTTTTTT. It is translated as CASSLGGGAVAGELFF.

J is TRBJ2-3 and V is TRBV19, with TRBD2 matching over 10 bases. The V segment lost 7 bases and the J segment 4 bases; nucleotides outside the gene matches: 11. The CDR3 totals 16 residues. Germline CDR1 and CDR2: LNHDA and SQIVND (reference sequence). The CDR3 sequence: CASTLAGASGADTQYF. CDR3 DNA sequence: TGTGCCAGTACCCTAGCGGGAGCCTCGGGCGCAGATACGCAGTATTTT.